Each of the 13 T cell receptor beta chains below was sequenced from the same sample in a study of shared clonotypes between healthy human individuals. The assay was immunoSEQ multiplex PCR, and TCRdb's table has in-frame clones only and misses some. The table includes 1.4 million to 1.5 million clones, roughly 96% detected once. Input material: naive CD4+ T cells sorted from blood. Subset described: CD45RA+ positively selected. These receptor sequences come from a man in his thirties or forties in good health.

The chain employs TRBV18 and TRBJ2-3; D possibly corresponds to TRBD1 (6 bases). The CDR3 runs 16 residues. Germline V gene sequence: CDR1 KGHSH, CDR2 LQKENI. Between the trimmed V and J ends, which lost 3 bases and 2 bases, there was a span of 15 bases. The CDR3: CASSPPDRSYTDTQYF. In DNA, the CDR3 is TGTGCCAGCTCACCCCCCGACAGGTCCTACACAGATACGCAGTATTTT.

The chain recombines TRBV27 with TRBJ2-7, with TRBD2 matching over 9 bases. CDR3 length: 17 residues. V lost 2 bases and J lost 2; bases outside the gene matches: 10. Germline lookup yields CDR1 MNHEY and CDR2 SMNVEV (reference sequence). The CDR3 loop reads CASSLPPVAGVTYEQYF. The CDR3 nucleotides read TGTGCCAGCAGTTTACCACCGGTAGCGGGGGTTACCTACGAGCAGTACTTC.

The chain joins TRBV9 to TRBJ2-1; 7 bases agree with TRBD1. Germline lookup yields CDR1 SGDLS and CDR2 YYNGEE. CDR3 size: 14 residues. V was pared by 0 bases and J by 6 bases, with 3 bases of the junction left unmatched. The CDR3 sequence is CASSVVDRANEQFF. The CDR3 region has the DNA TGTGCCAGCAGCGTAGTCGACAGGGCCAATGAGCAGTTCTTC.

This rearrangement joins TRBV11-2 to TRBJ2-6, with D perhaps TRBD2 (6 bases). The CDR3 covers 17 residues. V dropped 1 base and J dropped 3 bases, with 13 bases sitting between them. Germline V gene sequence: CDR1 SGHAT, CDR2 FQNNGV. For the CDR3, the DNA is TGTGCCAGCAGCTTAGTCCCCGGGGGAGGTGGGGCCAACGTCCTGACTTTC. This translates into CASSLVPGGGGANVLTF.

V gene TRBV6-4 combines with J gene TRBJ2-7, with D hard to call. There are 16 residues in the CDR3. Germline CDR1 MRHNA, CDR2 SNTAGT. V was clipped by 0 bases and J by 0 bases, with 12 bases between them. The CDR3 nucleotides are TGTGCCAGCAGTGACTCGAAGTTTGGCAGCTCCTACGAGCAGTACTTC. Residues: CASSDSKFGSSYEQYF.

This clone appeared a few times. The rearrangement joins TRBV7-3 to TRBJ2-2; 9 bases are a match to TRBD2. V lost 6 bases, J lost 5 bases, and 10 bases stayed unmatched. The germline V gene has CDR1 SGHTA and CDR2 FQGTGA. This CDR3 is built from 16 residues. In DNA form, the CDR3 reads TGTGCCAGCAGTCCAGCGGGAGGCGAGGGGACCGGGGAGCTGTTTTTT. Protein: CASSPAGGEGTGELFF.

The chain recombines TRBV27 with TRBJ2-1; possibly TRBD2 for D (5 bases). Germline loops: CDR1 MNHEY, CDR2 SMNVEV (reference sequence). The CDR3 totals 15 residues. V lost 4 bases and J lost 2, with 12 bases in between. The CDR3 bases are TGTGCCAGCAGTTCCGTAACGGGAACCTACAATGAGCAGTTCTTC. This encodes CASSSVTGTYNEQFF.

The J gene is TRBJ1-2, the V gene TRBV4-1; the D is unclear. Trimming took off 1 base at V and 4 bases at J, with 13 bases between the two ends. The CDR3 runs to 15 residues. Germline V gene sequence: CDR1 MGHRA, CDR2 YSYEKL. DNA of the CDR3: TGCGCCAGCAGCCAAGTCATGGGCGCTAGCTATGGCTACACCTTC. Protein product: CASSQVMGASYGYTF.

The chain links TRBV18 to TRBJ2-7; the match to TRBD1 covers 9 bases. The CDR3 runs to 16 residues. V lost 0 bases to trimming and J lost 6 bases; unmatched junction nucleotides: 9. Germline values: CDR1 KGHSH, CDR2 LQKENI. The CDR3: CASSPPGLTGGREQYF. CDR3 DNA: TGTGCCAGCTCACCACCGGGGTTGACAGGGGGTCGCGAGCAGTACTTC.

The V gene is TRBV7-9, the J gene TRBJ1-1, with 7 bases matching TRBD1. V shed 4 bases, J shed 0 bases, and the junction held 5 bases outside the gene matches. CDR1 is SEHNR, CDR2 FQNEAQ, per germline (reference sequence). The CDR3 runs 15 residues. CDR3 loop: CASSSGQAMNTEAFF. In DNA form, the CDR3 reads TGTGCCAGCAGCTCCGGACAGGCCATGAACACTGAAGCTTTCTTT.

The J gene is TRBJ1-3, the V gene TRBV21-1. TRBV21-1 is a pseudogene locus. The CDR3 runs to 13 residues. CDR3 protein: CASSKKSGNTIYF. DNA for the CDR3: TGTGCCAGCAGCAAGAAAAGTGGAAACACCATATATTTT.

The chain carries TRBV5-5 and TRBJ2-7; 8 nucleotides line up with TRBD2. In germline, CDR1 is SGHKS, CDR2 YYEKEE (reference sequence). J gave up 0 bases and V 4 bases, and 3 bases lay outside the gene matches. This CDR3 comprises 14 residues. For the CDR3, the DNA is TGTGCCAGCAGCCGGGGGGGCCGCTCCTACGAGCAGTACTTC. It is translated as CASSRGGRSYEQYF. The entire variable domain, with the rest obtained from reference TRBV5-5 and TRBJ2-7, is as follows: DAGVTQSPTHLIKTRGQQVTLRCSPISGHKSVSWYQQVLGQGPQFIFQYYEKEERGRGNFPDRFSARQFPNYSSELNVNALLLGDSALYLCASSRGGRSYEQYFGPGTRLTVT.

CDR3: CASSLSKGRSYEQYF. The CDR3 DNA follows: TGTGCCAGCAGCTTATCCAAGGGGAGGTCCTACGAGCAGTACTTC. The gene calls are TRBV7-6 and TRBJ2-7; D perhaps matches TRBD2 (6 bases). The V gene lost 2 bases and the J gene lost 1 base, with 12 bases spanning the gap. The germline V gene encodes CDR1 SGHVS and CDR2 FNYEAQ. The CDR3 has 15 residues.